This TCR beta chain appears in the sequencing data of a study of shared clonotypes between healthy human individuals. Study context: A couple of women and a few men aged 18 to 49 served as donors.

Per the germline V gene, CDR1 is SGHRS and CDR2 is YFSETQ. This CDR3 comprises 14 residues. J lost 1 base, V lost 3 bases, and 2 bases had no gene match. For every subset, genomic DNA was evenly distributed across several immunoSEQ plates. Only in-frame clones appear in the TCRdb table, and some are missing; sequencing was by immunoSEQ multiplex PCR. The sample lists hundreds of thousands of clones; roughly 77% were seen once. Study-level results: Blood alone was sampled, and tissue repertoires likely differ.

Each sample came from a Caucasian adult donor living in Nashville, Tennessee. Points on this clone: Its antigen remains unidentified. Other nucleotide sequences in the sample specify the same CDR3.

The chain has TRBV5-1 and TRBJ2-7; TRBD1 agrees at 9 bases. The specimen was PBMCs. The receptor was derived from a woman aged 40 to 55 in good health. Some clones in this sample may be carry-over from other donors' samples. The CDR3 sequence is CASSSGTGSYEQYF. The CDR3 nucleotides are TGCGCCAGCAGCTCCGGGACAGGGTCCTACGAGCAGTACTTC.